A single sample gave rise to the 25 T cell receptor beta chains below, sequenced in a study of blood T cell repertoires in COVID-19. Sequenced by immunoSEQ multiplex PCR; TCRdb stores in-frame clones only, minus some. The sample shows a few hundred thousand clones, approximately 84% of them seen only once. The source material was peripheral blood. Source of these receptors: a human donor in a cohort sampled during active COVID-19.

This rearrangement joins TRBV6-6 to TRBJ2-4; 9 bases match TRBD1. With 5 bases clipped from V and 7 bases from J, the junction kept 9 bases outside the gene matches. The germline V gene has CDR1 MNHNY and CDR2 SVGAGI (reference sequence). This CDR3 is 15 amino acids long. The CDR3 DNA sequence: TGTGCCAGCAGTCCCTCATTGACAGGGGGGAACATTCAGTACTTC. As protein: CASSPSLTGGNIQYF.

The V and J genes are TRBV18 and TRBJ1-4, with 7 bases aligning to TRBD1. The V segment lost 3 bases and the J segment 0 bases; nucleotides outside the gene matches: 10. Germline V gene lookup returns CDR1 KGHSH and CDR2 LQKENI. CDR3 size: 18 residues. CDR3 nucleotides: TGTGCCAGCTCACCTTCGGGGACAGCTCCTTCAACTAATGAAAAACTGTTTTTT. It specifies CASSPSGTAPSTNEKLFF.

V is TRBV11-2 and J is TRBJ1-2, with D hard to call. This CDR3 is built from 15 residues. Germline assignment: CDR1 SGHAT and CDR2 FQNNGV. V gave up 6 bases and J gave up 4 bases, with 18 bases separating them. The CDR3 DNA sequence: TGTGCCAGCAGTTCGCGCGTGGGCAGGCTCTATGGCTACACCTTC. As protein: CASSSRVGRLYGYTF.

The chain carries TRBV28 and TRBJ1-2; weak D call: TRBD1 (5 bases). This CDR3 region has 11 residues. Germline V gene lookup returns CDR1 MDHEN and CDR2 SYDVKM. V lost 8 bases and J lost 6, with 10 bases in between. CDR3 amino acids: CASGQTNGYTF. In nucleotides, the CDR3 is TGTGCCAGCGGACAAACGAATGGCTACACCTTC.

This clone was recorded once. The rearrangement uses TRBV6-5 and TRBJ1-1; no firm D call. The CDR3 extends over 15 amino acids. V was shortened by 2 bases and J by 6 bases, with 16 bases between the two germline ends. Germline values: CDR1 MNHEY, CDR2 SVGAGI. In DNA form, the CDR3 reads TGTGCCAGCAGTTACCCGAACATGAGGTACCCTGAAGCTTTCTTT. It is translated as CASSYPNMRYPEAFF.

The chain is built from TRBV24-1 and TRBJ2-5; 9 bases map to TRBD2. The CDR3 loop spans 17 amino acids. The J segment lost 4 bases and the V segment lost 6 bases, leaving 14 bases of the junction unmatched. Germline V CDR1 and CDR2: KGHDR, SFDVKD. For the CDR3, the DNA is TGTGCCACCAGTATCGGCTCTGGTCTAGCGGGGAGAGAGACCCAGTACTTC. Its protein is CATSIGSGLAGRETQYF.

The V gene is TRBV4-3, the J gene TRBJ2-5; a weak D match, TRBD2 (5 bases). The CDR3 is 15 amino acids. V lost 0 bases to trimming and J lost 2 bases, with 10 bases between them. Germline V CDR1 and CDR2: LGHNA, YSLEER. In nucleotides, the CDR3 is TGCGCCAGCAGCCAAGAGGCGCGGGCTCAAGAGACCCAGTACTTC. It encodes CASSQEARAQETQYF.

This clone was detected a few times. The chain has TRBV4-2 and TRBJ2-5, with 7 bases identical to TRBD1. Germline V gene data show CDR1 as LGHNA and CDR2 as YNFKEQ. J gave up 1 base and V 4 bases, and 6 bases lay outside the gene matches. The CDR3 has 15 amino acids. CDR3 protein: CASSLFRDSQETQYF. DNA of the CDR3: TGTGCCAGCAGCCTTTTCCGGGACAGCCAAGAGACCCAGTACTTC.

The J gene is TRBJ2-7, the V gene TRBV11-2, with 9 bases aligning to TRBD1. J gave up 3 bases and V 5 bases, and 8 bases lay outside the gene matches. The CDR3 totals 15 residues. The V gene's germline CDR1 is SGHAT and CDR2 FQNNGV. The CDR3 DNA follows: TGTGCCAGCAGCAAGGTAGGGACAGGGCGCTACGAGCAGTACTTC. The encoded protein is CASSKVGTGRYEQYF. Combining the CDR3 with reference TRBV11-2 and TRBJ2-7 gives the whole variable domain EAGVAQSPRYKIIEKRQSVAFWCNPISGHATLYWYQQILGQGPKLLIQFQNNGVVDDSQLPKDRFSAERLKGVDSTLKIQPAKLEDSAVYLCASSKVGTGRYEQYFGPGTRLTVT.

The chain recombines TRBV7-5 with TRBJ1-5. TRBV7-5 is reported as a pseudogene. The CDR3 is made up of 16 amino acids. As DNA, the CDR3 is TGTGCCAGAAGCTTAGAGCGGGGAAGCCCGGGTCAGCCCCAGCATTTT. It codes for CARSLERGSPGQPQHF.

The chain is built from TRBV5-6 and TRBJ2-1; TRBD2 matches 13 bases. Germline CDR1 SGHDT, CDR2 YYEEEE. The CDR3 length is 17 residues. J gave up 4 bases and V 4 bases, and 8 bases lay outside the gene matches. Here the CDR3 DNA reads TGTGCCAGCAGCCCCAGGACTAGCGGGAGTCTATACAATGAGCAGTTCTTC. This codes for CASSPRTSGSLYNEQFF.

The CDR3 DNA sequence: TGTGCCAGCAGTTCCCCCGCGGGTCGGGAGCAGTACTTC. As protein: CASSSPAGREQYF. The rearrangement uses TRBV28 and TRBJ2-7; maybe TRBD2 (5 bases). CDR1 is MDHEN and CDR2 is SYDVKM in the germline V gene. This CDR3 contains 13 residues. V gave up 4 bases and J gave up 7 bases, with 14 bases separating them.

The V and J genes are TRBV3-1 (or the pseudogene TRBV3-2) and TRBJ2-7, with 8 bases matching TRBD2. V shed 0 bases and J 2 bases; nucleotides not matched to a gene: 3. The germline CDR1 and CDR2 sequences are LGHDT and YNNKEL (reference sequence). The CDR3 totals 15 residues. CDR3 region: CASSQDGTRTYEQYF. The CDR3 nucleotides read TGTGCCAGCAGCCAAGACGGGACTAGGACCTACGAGCAGTACTTC.

The rearrangement joins TRBV11-2 to TRBJ2-3, with 7 bases lining up with TRBD2. V trimming: 4 bases; J trimming: 0 bases; junction bases outside the gene matches: 13. The CDR3 spans 18 residues. Per germline, CDR1 SGHAT and CDR2 FQNNGV. The CDR3 sequence: CASSYGDYTPSSTDTQYF. CDR3 nucleotides: TGTGCCAGCAGCTACGGGGACTACACACCTTCTAGCACAGATACGCAGTATTTT.

J is TRBJ2-1 and V is TRBV19, with D tentatively TRBD2 (6 bases). V was shortened by 3 bases and J by 9 bases, with 15 bases between the two germline ends. CDR1 is LNHDA, CDR2 SQIVND, per germline (reference sequence). CDR3 length: 14 residues. The DNA of the CDR3 is TGTGCCAGTAGTATTGGAGGGCCCTGGGGTGAGCAGTTCTTC. Protein: CASSIGGPWGEQFF.

Worth noting for this clone: The sample has other DNA sequences that encode this CDR3 too. The chain joins TRBV5-1 to TRBJ2-1; possibly TRBD1 for D (5 bases). Germline lookup yields CDR1 SGHRS and CDR2 YFSETQ. Trimming stripped 2 bases from V and 2 bases from J, with 8 bases between. The CDR3 sequence is 14 residues long. Written as DNA, the CDR3 is TGCGCCAGCAGCTTCCAGGGTGCCTACAATGAGCAGTTCTTC. Translation gives CASSFQGAYNEQFF.

This sequence joins TRBV27 and TRBJ2-7, with 13 nucleotides matching TRBD2. There are 16 residues in the CDR3. Per germline, CDR1 MNHEY and CDR2 SMNVEV (reference sequence). J was trimmed by 7 bases and V by 6 bases; bases with no gene match: 12. CDR3 coding DNA: TGTGCCAGCAGCCGCGGACTAGCGGGAGTATCGGTAGAGCAGTACTTC. Translated: CASSRGLAGVSVEQYF.

This clone has just one count. This chain's CDR3 is CASTNFTSSYEQYF. DNA for the CDR3: TGTGCCAGCACAAACTTTACTAGTTCCTACGAGCAGTACTTC. The chain couples TRBV18 to TRBJ2-7; possibly TRBD2 for D (5 bases). The V and J ends lost 8 bases and 1 base respectively, with 15 bases between them. CDR1 and CDR2 from the germline V gene are KGHSH and LQKENI. CDR3 length: 14 amino acids.

The V gene is TRBV5-8, the J gene TRBJ1-2, with 8 bases aligning to TRBD1. V was pared by 4 bases and J by 5 bases, with 4 bases of the junction left unmatched. The CDR3 is 13 residues long. Looked up from germline, CDR1 is SGHTS and CDR2 is YDEGEE. CDR3 region: CASSLTGDYGYTF. CDR3 DNA sequence: TGTGCCAGCAGCCTGACAGGGGATTATGGCTACACCTTC. The variable domain in full, with the rest retrieved from reference TRBV5-8 and TRBJ1-2, is EAGVTQSPTHLIKTRGQQATLRCSPISGHTSVYWYQQALGLGLQFLLWYDEGEERNRGNFPPRFSGRQFPNYSSELNVNALELEDSALYLCASSLTGDYGYTFGSGTRLTVV.

V and J are TRBV9 and TRBJ1-2; possibly TRBD1 for D (6 bases). The V end lost 3 bases, the J end lost 7 bases, and 25 bases lay between the germline ends. CDR3 length: 17 amino acids. Germline values: CDR1 SGDLS, CDR2 YYNGEE. The CDR3, as DNA: TGTGCCAGCAGCGGCCTAGTGTGGAAGGGGACACAAATTGGCTACACCTTC. This sequence encodes CASSGLVWKGTQIGYTF. The entire variable domain, with the rest obtained from reference TRBV9 and TRBJ1-2, is as follows: DSGVTQTPKHLITATGQRVTLRCSPRSGDLSVYWYQQSLDQGLQFLIQYYNGEERAKGNILERFSAQQFPDLHSELNLSSLELGDSALYFCASSGLVWKGTQIGYTFGSGTRLTVV.

The chain has TRBV2 and TRBJ1-1; D gene unclear. The germline V gene has CDR1 SNHLY and CDR2 FYNNEI. The CDR3 has 14 residues. The ends were cut back, 1 base at V and 4 bases at J, with 10 bases in the middle. This chain's CDR3 is CASSEVKEVTEAFF. The DNA of the CDR3 is TGTGCCAGCAGTGAAGTGAAGGAGGTCACTGAAGCTTTCTTT.

This clone came up once. The V and J genes are TRBV7-3 and TRBJ2-1, with TRBD2 matching 8 bases. CDR1 is SGHTA, CDR2 FQGTGA, per germline. The CDR3 has 14 residues. Trimming took 4 bases from V and 1 from J; bases not matched to a gene: 0. The CDR3 region is CASSSSGSYNEQFF. The CDR3 coding sequence is TGTGCCAGCAGCTCTAGCGGGTCCTACAATGAGCAGTTCTTC.

The V call is TRBV5-1, the J call TRBJ1-6; D is unclear. The germline gives CDR1 SGHRS, CDR2 YFSETQ. V lost 1 base and J lost 9, with 8 bases in between. The CDR3 length is 13 residues. This chain's CDR3 is CASSLTDGSPLHF. The CDR3 DNA reads as TGCGCCAGCAGCTTGACAGATGGTTCACCCCTCCACTTT.

The rearrangement joins TRBV19 to TRBJ2-7, with 8 bases that match TRBD2. Germline lookup yields CDR1 LNHDA and CDR2 SQIVND (reference sequence). With 4 bases clipped from V and 2 bases from J, the junction kept 7 bases outside the gene matches. This CDR3 comprises 15 residues. Here the CDR3 DNA reads TGTGCCAGTAGTACAAGCGGGAGTCGCCCCTACGAGCAGTACTTC. This sequence encodes CASSTSGSRPYEQYF.

This chain links TRBV19 with TRBJ2-6; 7 nucleotides align to TRBD2. Germline V gene sequence: CDR1 LNHDA, CDR2 SQIVND (reference sequence). The length of the CDR3 is 14 residues. With 3 bases clipped from V and 9 bases from J, the junction kept 5 bases outside the gene matches. The CDR3 region has the DNA TGTGCCAGTAGTATTTGGGGGGGTGACAACGTCCTGACTTTC. This gives the protein CASSIWGGDNVLTF.